This passage covers 14 T cell receptor beta chains from one sample sequenced in a study of cytomegalovirus exposure and HLA in healthy donors. PCR amplification relied on 60 Vbeta primers (plus 13 Jbeta primers). The data were produced by immunoSEQ multiplex PCR, yet TCRdb's version contains in-frame clones alone and is incomplete. Of some 200,000 clones in the sample, approximately 12% were seen once. Sequenced: PBMCs. The receptor source for this set is a man aged 45-65 years in good health and CMV-seropositive.

This clone was picked up a small number of times. The chain combines TRBV5-8 with TRBJ1-5; 9 bases align to TRBD1. V lost 7 bases and J lost 7; bases outside the gene matches: 9. This CDR3 has 14 residues. Germline V lookup: CDR1 SGHTS, CDR2 YDEGEE. The CDR3 coding sequence is TGTGCCAGCGTTACACCGGGGACAGGGCAGCCCCAGCATTTT. Amino acid sequence: CASVTPGTGQPQHF.

The chain couples TRBV27 to TRBJ2-2; 10 nucleotides align to TRBD1. The germline CDR1 and CDR2 sequences are MNHEY and SMNVEV (reference sequence). This CDR3 comprises 17 residues. V lost 0 bases and J lost 4; bases outside the gene matches: 5. CDR3 coding DNA: TGTGCCAGCAGTTTATCCCGGGACAGGGGAGGCACCGGGGAGCTGTTTTTT. It encodes CASSLSRDRGGTGELFF.

There are a few counts of this clone. The chain carries TRBV6-1 and TRBJ1-2; D uncertain. V was trimmed by 3 bases and J by 3 bases, leaving 5 bases between them. Germline CDR1 and CDR2: MNHNS and SASEGT. The length of the CDR3 is 12 residues. CDR3 loop: CASSEADYGYTF. CDR3 DNA sequence: TGTGCCAGCAGTGAGGCAGACTATGGCTACACCTTC.

In DNA form, the CDR3 reads TGTGCCAGCTCACCAGTAGCGGGGGCCGGGGAGCTGTTTTTT. Amino acid sequence: CASSPVAGAGELFF. V usage is TRBV18 and J usage is TRBJ2-2, with 9 bases fitting TRBD2. Germline V lookup: CDR1 KGHSH, CDR2 LQKENI. The CDR3 totals 14 residues. Trimming cost V 2 bases and J 6 bases; bases outside gene matches: 1.

The rearrangement joins TRBV28 to TRBJ1-5, with 7 nucleotides matching TRBD1. Trimming cost V 2 bases and J 5 bases; bases outside gene matches: 9. From germline, CDR1 is MDHEN and CDR2 SYDVKM. This CDR3 has 16 residues. The CDR3 sequence is CASSLVSQGGYQPQHF. The DNA for the CDR3 is TGTGCCAGCAGTTTAGTTTCCCAGGGGGGCTATCAGCCCCAGCATTTT.

This clone was seen a handful of times. Additional DNA sequences in this sample encode the identical CDR3. The chain couples TRBV11-2 to TRBJ1-1, with D possibly matching TRBD1 (5 bases). Per germline, CDR1 SGHAT and CDR2 FQNNGV. V lost 5 bases and J lost 2, with 18 bases in between. CDR3 length: 16 amino acids. CDR3 in amino acids: CASSPLGGHPNTEAFF. CDR3 sequence (DNA): TGTGCCAGCAGCCCCTTGGGCGGACACCCAAACACTGAAGCTTTCTTT.

The chain recombines TRBV18 with TRBJ2-1, with 10 bases matching TRBD2. The CDR3 has 18 residues. CDR1 KGHSH and CDR2 LQKENI come from the germline V gene. With V trimmed by 1 base and J by 7 bases, 13 bases remained unmatched. The CDR3 reads CASSPQPLGSGGMNEQFF. The CDR3 coding sequence is TGTGCCAGCTCACCACAACCCCTCGGTAGCGGGGGGATGAATGAGCAGTTCTTC.

This chain joins TRBV6-5 and TRBJ2-3; possible D gene TRBD1, 5 bases. The CDR3 consists of 14 residues. Trimming removed 2 bases from V and 4 bases from J, with 10 bases in between. CDR1 is MNHEY, CDR2 SVGAGI, per germline. The CDR3 loop reads CASSYGQFPDTQYF. The CDR3 region has the DNA TGTGCCAGCAGTTACGGACAATTCCCAGATACGCAGTATTTT.

In this sample, this clone turned up a few times. The genes are TRBV9 and TRBJ2-7, with 9 bases lining up with TRBD1. Germline V gives CDR1 SGDLS, CDR2 YYNGEE. This CDR3 has 16 residues. V shed 0 bases, J shed 2 bases, and the junction held 6 bases outside the gene matches. CDR3 sequence: CASSVDPGQGTYEQYF. The DNA for the CDR3 is TGTGCCAGCAGCGTAGATCCGGGACAGGGAACCTACGAGCAGTACTTC.

This clone was counted between two and nine times. J is TRBJ2-3 and V is TRBV18; D unclear. CDR3 length: 12 amino acids. Looked up from germline, CDR1 is KGHSH and CDR2 is LQKENI. The V end was cut by 0 bases, the J end by 8 bases, with 6 bases between. Here the CDR3 reads CASSPPSFTQYF. The CDR3 nucleotides read TGTGCCAGCTCACCACCGAGTTTTACGCAGTATTTT.

J is TRBJ1-6 and V is TRBV7-2; 8 bases match TRBD1. Losses at the gene ends were 3 bases for V and 10 bases for J; bases not matched to a gene: 5. Per the germline V gene, CDR1 is SGHTA and CDR2 is FQGNSA. CDR3 length: 14 amino acids. The CDR3 is CASSLGQVGSPLHF. The CDR3 coding sequence is TGTGCCAGCAGCTTGGGACAGGTCGGATCACCCCTCCACTTT.

V gene TRBV25-1 combines with J gene TRBJ2-4, with D possibly TRBD2 on 5 matching bases. The V end was cut by 3 bases, the J end by 0 bases, with 9 bases between. The CDR3 contains 15 residues. Germline CDR1 MGHDK, CDR2 SYGVNS. The CDR3 region is CASSERGLAKNIQYF. As DNA, the CDR3 is TGTGCCAGCAGTGAGAGAGGGTTAGCCAAAAACATTCAGTACTTC. The full variable domain, its missing parts supplied by reference TRBV25-1 and TRBJ2-4, is EADIYQTPRYLVIGTGKKITLECSQTMGHDKMYWYQQDPGMELHLIHYSYGVNSTEKGDLSSESTVSRIRTEHFPLTLESARPSHTSQYLCASSERGLAKNIQYFGAGTRLSVL.

This clone was observed a handful of times. The gene calls are TRBV5-1 and TRBJ1-1, with 8 bases matching TRBD1. The CDR3 covers 13 residues. The J segment lost 5 bases and the V segment lost 4 bases, leaving 4 bases of the junction unmatched. Germline values: CDR1 SGHRS, CDR2 YFSETQ. The CDR3 DNA follows: TGCGCCAGCAGCGGACAGGGAGGTACTGAAGCTTTCTTT. As protein: CASSGQGGTEAFF.

This clone showed up just a few times. The chain recombines TRBV30 with TRBJ2-7; 10 positions match TRBD2. In germline, CDR1 is GTSNPN, CDR2 SVGIG (reference sequence). The CDR3 extends over 11 amino acids. The J segment lost 12 bases and the V segment lost 0 bases, leaving 2 bases of the junction unmatched. CDR3 in DNA: TGTGCCTGGAGTGTACTAGCGGGGAGGTACTTC. It encodes CAWSVLAGRYF.